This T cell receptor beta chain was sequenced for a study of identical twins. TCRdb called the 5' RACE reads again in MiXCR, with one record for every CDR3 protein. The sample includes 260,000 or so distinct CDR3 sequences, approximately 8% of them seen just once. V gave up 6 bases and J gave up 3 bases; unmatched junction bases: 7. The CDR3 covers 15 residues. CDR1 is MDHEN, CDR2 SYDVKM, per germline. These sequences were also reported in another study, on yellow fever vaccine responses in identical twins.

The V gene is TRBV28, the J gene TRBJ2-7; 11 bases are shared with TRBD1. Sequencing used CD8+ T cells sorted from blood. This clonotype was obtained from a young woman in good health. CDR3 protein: CASSSPGTGGYEQYF. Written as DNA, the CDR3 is TGTGCCAGCAGCTCCCCCGGGACAGGGGGCTACGAGCAGTACTTC. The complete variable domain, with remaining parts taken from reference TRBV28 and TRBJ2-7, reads DVKVTQSSRYLVKRTGEKVFLECVQDMDHENMFWYRQDPGLGLRLIYFSYDVKMKEKGDIPEGYSVSREKKERFSLILESASTNQTSMYLCASSSPGTGGYEQYFGPGTRLTVT.